A selection of T cell receptor beta chains follows, all from one sample in a study of TIL therapy for anti-PD-1-resistant metastatic lung cancer. Sequenced by immunoSEQ multiplex PCR; TCRdb stores in-frame clones only, minus some. The sample has about 59,000 clones; roughly four fifths are singletons. The sample consisted of blood, taken at baseline. Receptor source: a person between 25 and 79 years old with non-small cell lung cancer. Each CDR3 is given with its conserved first and last residue. The D gene is left open where the match is weak. Size tells how often a clone was seen (once, few, many) or the class of an expanded clone, and some rows leave it out.

v_call: TRBV2
d_call: NA
j_call: TRBJ2-1
clone_size: NA
cdr3_nt: TGTGCCAGCAGTGGACGCCGTTACAATGAGCAGTTCTTC
cdr3_aa: CASSGRRYNEQFF

v_call: TRBV5-1
d_call: NA
j_call: TRBJ2-1
clone_size: NA
cdr3_nt: TGCGCCAGCAGCTCCGAGGGGACGGGTCGGCAGTTCTTC
cdr3_aa: CASSSEGTGRQFF

v_call: TRBV9
d_call: NA
j_call: TRBJ2-3
clone_size: once
cdr3_nt: TGTGCCAGCAGCCCCGGGGAATATACGCAGTATTTT
cdr3_aa: CASSPGEYTQYF

v_call: TRBV4-3
d_call: NA
j_call: TRBJ1-1
clone_size: NA
cdr3_nt: TGCGCCAGCAGCCAAGAACGACAGCTGAACACTGAAGCTTTCTTT
cdr3_aa: CASSQERQLNTEAFF

v_call: TRBV12-5
d_call: NA
j_call: TRBJ2-3
clone_size: NA
cdr3_nt: TGTGCTAGTGGTTTCGTCCGAGTATGGACAGCCTTCGCAGATACGCAGTATTTT
cdr3_aa: CASGFVRVWTAFADTQYF

v_call: TRBV6-5
d_call: TRBD1
j_call: TRBJ1-1
clone_size: once
cdr3_nt: TGTGCCAGCAGCGATACAGGGGCGCGCACTGAAGCTTTCTTT
cdr3_aa: CASSDTGARTEAFF

v_call: TRBV30
d_call: NA
j_call: TRBJ1-2
clone_size: NA
cdr3_nt: TGTGCCTGGAATCCCCTCTTAGGCAGGGGAGGCTACACCTTC
cdr3_aa: CAWNPLLGRGGYTF

v_call: TRBV28
d_call: NA
j_call: TRBJ1-2
clone_size: once
cdr3_nt: TGTGCCAGCAGTTTAGGGTTAGGCCCGATAGCTAACTATGGCTACACCTTC
cdr3_aa: CASSLGLGPIANYGYTF

v_call: TRBV18
d_call: NA
j_call: TRBJ1-4
clone_size: NA
cdr3_nt: TGTGCCAGCTCACCACCGGAGAGGAAGAATGAAAAACTGTTTTTT
cdr3_aa: CASSPPERKNEKLFF

v_call: TRBV28
d_call: TRBD2
j_call: TRBJ2-1
clone_size: NA
cdr3_nt: TGTGCCAGCAGCCGCTGGACTAGCGGGGGGACGTACAATGAGCAGTTCTTC
cdr3_aa: CASSRWTSGGTYNEQFF

v_call: TRBV7-2
d_call: NA
j_call: TRBJ1-1
clone_size: NA
cdr3_nt: TGTGCCAGCAGCTCCCACCCCGGTCAGACGGCTTTCTTT
cdr3_aa: CASSSHPGQTAFF

v_call: TRBV14
d_call: NA
j_call: TRBJ2-7
clone_size: NA
cdr3_nt: TGTGCCAGCAGCCCGGCCTACGAGCAGTACTTC
cdr3_aa: CASSPAYEQYF

v_call: TRBV11-3
d_call: NA
j_call: TRBJ2-7
clone_size: NA
cdr3_nt: TGTGCCAGCAGCTTAGGCCCAGTGTCTTCCTACGAGCAGTACTTC
cdr3_aa: CASSLGPVSSYEQYF

v_call: TRBV27
d_call: NA
j_call: TRBJ2-7
clone_size: once
cdr3_nt: TGTGCCAGCAGTGGATACAGGAACTCCTACGAGCAGTACTTC
cdr3_aa: CASSGYRNSYEQYF

v_call: TRBV6-5
d_call: NA
j_call: TRBJ2-3
clone_size: NA
cdr3_nt: TGTGCCAGCAGTTACTTAGCCTCGGTTAGCACAGATACGCAGTATTTT
cdr3_aa: CASSYLASVSTDTQYF

v_call: TRBV19
d_call: TRBD1
j_call: TRBJ1-2
clone_size: NA
cdr3_nt: TGTGCCACCCGCATACAGGGGATCCCTAACTATGGCTACACCTTC
cdr3_aa: CATRIQGIPNYGYTF

v_call: TRBV7-9
d_call: NA
j_call: TRBJ2-7
clone_size: NA
cdr3_nt: TGTGCCAGCAGCAATAGCGGATACGAGCAGTACTTC
cdr3_aa: CASSNSGYEQYF

v_call: TRBV11-2
d_call: TRBD1
j_call: TRBJ1-1
clone_size: NA
cdr3_nt: TGTGCCAGCAGCCTGGACAGGGCCACTGAAGCTTTCTTT
cdr3_aa: CASSLDRATEAFF

v_call: TRBV10-2
d_call: NA
j_call: TRBJ2-3
clone_size: NA
cdr3_nt: TGCGCCAGCAGTGAGACGAGAAATACGCAGTATTTT
cdr3_aa: CASSETRNTQYF

v_call: TRBV24-1
d_call: TRBD1
j_call: TRBJ2-1
clone_size: NA
cdr3_nt: TGTGCCACCAGTGAGGGGACAGGGGCGAATGAGCAGTTCTTC
cdr3_aa: CATSEGTGANEQFF

v_call: TRBV15
d_call: TRBD2
j_call: TRBJ2-3
clone_size: NA
cdr3_nt: TGTGCCACCAGCACCGGACTAGCAACAGATACGCAGTATTTT
cdr3_aa: CATSTGLATDTQYF

v_call: TRBV5-5
d_call: NA
j_call: TRBJ2-1
clone_size: NA
cdr3_nt: TGTGCCAGCAGCAAATACCGGGACTCAAATGAGCAGTTCTTC
cdr3_aa: CASSKYRDSNEQFF

v_call: TRBV19
d_call: TRBD1
j_call: TRBJ1-2
clone_size: NA
cdr3_nt: TGTGCCAGTACATATAGACAGGGTGATGGCTACACCTTC
cdr3_aa: CASTYRQGDGYTF

v_call: TRBV18
d_call: NA
j_call: TRBJ1-5
clone_size: few
cdr3_nt: TGTGCCAGCTCACCAAACGCCGTTGTCCAGGGAATTGGAAATCAGCCCCAGCATTTT
cdr3_aa: CASSPNAVVQGIGNQPQHF

v_call: TRBV7-2
d_call: TRBD2
j_call: TRBJ2-7
clone_size: once
cdr3_nt: TGTGCCAGCAGCTTAGTACTACTAGCGGGAGAGGACTACGAGCAGTACTTC
cdr3_aa: CASSLVLLAGEDYEQYF

v_call: TRBV7-9
d_call: NA
j_call: TRBJ2-3
clone_size: NA
cdr3_nt: TGTGCCGGGGGTACAGGGTGGGCAGATACGCAGTATTTT
cdr3_aa: CAGGTGWADTQYF

v_call: TRBV11-2
d_call: TRBD1
j_call: TRBJ1-3
clone_size: NA
cdr3_nt: TGTGCCAGCAGCCAAACAGGGGAACCTGGAAACACCATATATTTT
cdr3_aa: CASSQTGEPGNTIYF

v_call: TRBV28
d_call: NA
j_call: TRBJ1-1
clone_size: NA
cdr3_nt: TGTGCCAGCAGTTCCACCTTCGGGGGGGCGAACACTGAAGCTTTCTTT
cdr3_aa: CASSSTFGGANTEAFF